This T cell receptor (beta chain) was obtained from a study of blood T cells in healthy people across ages. Using a J-beta primer mix together with a sample-barcoded 5' primer, a second PCR was run for roughly 7 to 12 cycles. Via MiXCR, TCRdb re-called the 5' RACE reads, giving one row per CDR3 protein. The sample holds around 1,000,000 distinct CDR3 sequences, almost 25% seen once. This CDR3 is 14 amino acids long. The V segment lost 1 base and the J segment 13 bases; nucleotides outside the gene matches: 7. In addition, the sample was reused for a study of T cells of mothers and their children.

The rearrangement links TRBV12-3 or TRBV12-4 to TRBJ2-5; the match to TRBD2 covers 12 bases. The receptor was derived from a girl aged 2 to 9 in good health. Sequenced material: blood. Written as DNA, the CDR3 is TGTGCCAGCAGTTTAGTGTCTAGCGGGGGGGTTCGGTACTTC. Its protein product is CASSLVSSGGVRYF.